The 9 T cell receptor beta chains below were found in one sample sequenced in a study of T-cell reconstitution after alpha-beta-depleted transplantation in children. For TCRbeta, the library was prepared with unique molecular identifiers. TCRdb used MiXCR to reprocess the PCR reads, holding one entry per CDR3 protein. In the table there are about 170,000 distinct CDR3 sequences, 8.5% to 14% of which are singletons. The specimen was PBMCs, collected before TCRalphabeta/CD19-depleted stem cell transplant. The receptors were gathered from a boy aged 2-9 years with acute myeloid leukemia, due to receive a stem cell transplant.

At least ten counts were recorded for this clonotype. In DNA, the CDR3 is TGTGCCAGCAGGAGGGACAGAGCTTTCTTT. It encodes CASRRDRAFF. This chain uses TRBV2 with TRBJ1-1; 7 bases align to TRBD1. Germline CDR1 reads SNHLY; CDR2 reads FYNNEI. Germline trimming cut 6 bases from V and 10 bases from J; bases unmatched to any gene: 2. The CDR3 has 10 residues.

This clonotype showed up many times. The chain links TRBV3-1 to TRBJ2-3; D is undetermined. The CDR3 has 14 residues. V shed 1 base and J shed 9 bases, with 14 bases lying between them. The germline gives CDR1 LGHDT, CDR2 YNNKEL (reference sequence). CDR3 amino acids: CASSQADWAETQYF. The CDR3, as DNA: TGTGCCAGCAGCCAAGCAGATTGGGCTGAAACGCAGTATTTT.

This clonotype was counted at least ten times. The CDR3 loop is CASSWTPFWGYTF. The CDR3 DNA is TGTGCCAGCAGCTGGACTCCTTTCTGGGGCTACACCTTC. The rearrangement links TRBV5-5 to TRBJ1-2; D ambiguous. This CDR3 spans 13 amino acids. V lost 3 bases and J lost 8, with 14 bases in between. The germline gives CDR1 SGHKS, CDR2 YYEKEE (reference sequence).

This clonotype was observed a few times. The junction departs from germline at one end; a sequencing error may be responsible. The chain recombines TRBV7-2 with TRBJ1-6; the match to TRBD1 covers 7 bases. Per the germline V gene, CDR1 is SGHTA and CDR2 is FQGNSA. CDR3 length: 23 residues. DNA for the CDR3: TGTGCCAGCACCTTACAATCTTCCGGGACAGATTTTTTCGCGGGTCCCTATAATTCACCCCTCCACTTT. Encoded protein: CASTLQSSGTDFFAGPYNSPLHF.

In its sample, this clonotype was seen many times. This rearrangement joins TRBV6-5 to TRBJ2-3; D perhaps matches TRBD1 (6 bases). CDR3 length: 14 residues. The V end lost 2 bases, the J end lost 5 bases, and 11 bases lay between the germline ends. Germline V gives CDR1 MNHEY, CDR2 SVGAGI. CDR3 amino acids: CASSYGTSEDTQYF. CDR3 DNA sequence: TGTGCCAGCAGTTACGGGACATCAGAAGATACGCAGTATTTT.

The chain has TRBV5-5 and TRBJ2-1, with TRBD1 matching 10 bases. CDR1 SGHKS and CDR2 YYEKEE come from the germline V gene (reference sequence). The CDR3 loop spans 16 amino acids. With 4 bases clipped from V and 8 bases from J, the junction kept 12 bases outside the gene matches. The CDR3 DNA is TGTGCCAGCAGCCCCAGGTCAGGACAGGGGGGAGATGAGCAGTTCTTC. Its translation: CASSPRSGQGGDEQFF.

This clonotype was detected only a few times. The chain has TRBV28 and TRBJ2-7; 7 nucleotides match TRBD2. CDR1 and CDR2 (germline): MDHEN, SYDVKM. The V and J ends lost 6 bases and 7 bases, in that order; junction bases with no gene match: 21. CDR3 size: 17 residues. The CDR3 reads CASSLEPRGDSAREQYF. CDR3 in DNA: TGTGCCAGCAGCCTAGAGCCCCGGGGGGACTCCGCGAGGGAGCAGTACTTC.

This clonotype was found many times. The chain employs TRBV5-1 and TRBJ2-1; 9 nucleotides align to TRBD2. V lost 6 bases to trimming and J lost 4 bases; unmatched junction nucleotides: 5. Germline CDR1 SGHRS, CDR2 YFSETQ. The CDR3 runs 14 residues. The CDR3 sequence: CASTRLAVYNEQFF. In DNA form, the CDR3 reads TGCGCCAGCACCAGACTAGCGGTTTACAATGAGCAGTTCTTC. Combining the CDR3 with reference TRBV5-1 and TRBJ2-1 gives the whole variable domain KAGVTQTPRYLIKTRGQQVTLSCSPISGHRSVSWYQQTPGQGLQFLFEYFSETQRNKGNFPGRFSGRQFSNSRSEMNVSTLELGDSALYLCASTRLAVYNEQFFGPGTRLTVL.

This clonotype was seen ten or more times. The genes are TRBV2 and TRBJ2-5, with 11 bases that match TRBD2. Trimming took 9 bases from V and 4 from J; bases not matched to a gene: 7. The V gene's germline CDR1 is SNHLY and CDR2 FYNNEI. The CDR3 is 14 amino acids. CDR3 coding DNA: TGTGCCAGTCGGCCTAGCGGGAGGTCAGAGACCCAGTACTTC. This gives the protein CASRPSGRSETQYF.